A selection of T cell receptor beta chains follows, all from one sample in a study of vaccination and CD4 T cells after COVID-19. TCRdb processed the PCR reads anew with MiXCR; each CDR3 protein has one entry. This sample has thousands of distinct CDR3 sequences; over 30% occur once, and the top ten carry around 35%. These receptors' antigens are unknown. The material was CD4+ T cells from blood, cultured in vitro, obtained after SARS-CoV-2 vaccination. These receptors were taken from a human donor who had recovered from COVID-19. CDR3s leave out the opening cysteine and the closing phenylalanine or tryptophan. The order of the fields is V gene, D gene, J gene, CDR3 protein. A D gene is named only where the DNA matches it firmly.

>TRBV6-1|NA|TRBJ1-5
ASSEAGSNQPQH
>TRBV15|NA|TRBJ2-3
ATGGYFTDTQY
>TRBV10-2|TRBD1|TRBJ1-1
ASSVGTGTTEAF
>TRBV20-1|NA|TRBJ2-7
SARRQASYEQY
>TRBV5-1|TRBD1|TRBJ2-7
ASSLGTGLTYEQY
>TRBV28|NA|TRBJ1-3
ASSGGLEDGGNTIY
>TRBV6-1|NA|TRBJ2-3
ASNVDGRGTDTQY
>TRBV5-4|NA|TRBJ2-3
ASSLGTARDADTQY
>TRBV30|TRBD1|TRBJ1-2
AWSGDRGDYGYT
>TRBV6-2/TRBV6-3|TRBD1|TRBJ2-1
ASDRDSGPSNEQF
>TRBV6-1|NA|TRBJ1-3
ASSPGRANSGNTIY
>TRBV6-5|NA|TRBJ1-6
ASSFPETSYNSPLH
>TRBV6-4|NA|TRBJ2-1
ASSESNYAQGYEQF
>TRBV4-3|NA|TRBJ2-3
ASSQERGGGPSTDTQY
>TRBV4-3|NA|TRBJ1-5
ASSPAWGSNQPQH
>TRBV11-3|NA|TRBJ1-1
ASSRSGQNTEAF
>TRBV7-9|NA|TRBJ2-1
ASSYSYNEQF
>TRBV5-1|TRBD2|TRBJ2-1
ASNSGGTYNEQF
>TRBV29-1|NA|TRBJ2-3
SIRGGAKISTDTQY
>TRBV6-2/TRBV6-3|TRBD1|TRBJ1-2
ASSYVGTGGYT
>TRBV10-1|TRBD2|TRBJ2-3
ASSGKRGALPQY
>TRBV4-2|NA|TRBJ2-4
ASSQGNGNIQY
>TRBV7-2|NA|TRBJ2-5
ASSLGVSRSGQETQY
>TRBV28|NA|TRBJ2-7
ASSLVPAVSSYEQY